Listed here are 21 T cell receptor beta chains from one sample, sequenced in a study of blood T cell repertoires in COVID-19. Only in-frame clones appear in the TCRdb table, and some are missing; sequencing was by immunoSEQ multiplex PCR. The data contain 310,000 or so clones, more than 75% of them seen just once; the ten biggest clones take up 8.5% to 12%. The sequencing sample was made of PBMCs or T cells enriched from blood (not recorded which). The receptors stem from a woman aged 18 to 35 who had recovered from COVID-19.

The chain links TRBV18 to TRBJ2-2; TRBD1 matches 7 bases. The J segment lost 3 bases and the V segment lost 5 bases, leaving 3 bases of the junction unmatched. The CDR3 has 14 residues. Germline V gives CDR1 KGHSH, CDR2 LQKENI. In DNA form, the CDR3 reads TGTGCCAGCTCAGTTACAGGGGACACCGGGGAGCTGTTTTTT. It specifies CASSVTGDTGELFF.

V and J are TRBV12-3 or TRBV12-4 and TRBJ2-5; 7 bases are shared with TRBD2. The CDR3 totals 13 residues. The junction had 8 bases not matched to a gene; V was cut back by 8 bases and J by 5 bases. CDR3 region: CASGTQGGETQYF. CDR3 DNA: TGTGCCAGCGGGACTCAGGGAGGGGAGACCCAGTACTTC.

The V gene is TRBV4-1, the J gene TRBJ2-1; 10 nucleotides line up with TRBD1. V gave up 5 bases and J gave up 7 bases; unmatched junction bases: 8. The CDR3 spans 15 residues. The germline CDR1 and CDR2 sequences are MGHRA and YSYEKL. In DNA form, the CDR3 reads TGCGCCAGCAGCTATCCGGGACAGGGGATGAATGAGCAGTTCTTC. It translates to CASSYPGQGMNEQFF.

This chain links TRBV29-1 with TRBJ1-1; D is perhaps TRBD1 (5 bases). This CDR3 has 13 amino acids. V gave up 6 bases and J gave up 5 bases, with 16 bases separating them. Germline V gene sequence: CDR1 SQVTM, CDR2 ANQGSEA. The CDR3 bases are TGCAGCGTCGAGGGGCTCGCGGGAACTGAAGCTTTCTTT. This gives the protein CSVEGLAGTEAFF. The complete variable domain, with remaining parts taken from reference TRBV29-1 and TRBJ1-1, reads SAVISQKPSRDICQRGTSLTIQCQVDSQVTMMFWYRQQPGQSLTLIATANQGSEATYESGFVIDKFPISRPNLTFSTLTVSNMSPEDSSIYLCSVEGLAGTEAFFGQGTRLTVV.

The chain carries TRBV19 and TRBJ2-7; 10 bases match TRBD2. J was trimmed by 5 bases and V by 3 bases; bases with no gene match: 7. This CDR3 comprises 15 residues. From germline, CDR1 is LNHDA and CDR2 SQIVND (reference sequence). The CDR3 here is CASSIGTSAIHEQYF. The CDR3 coding sequence is TGTGCCAGTAGTATTGGGACTAGCGCCATCCACGAGCAGTACTTC.

There are a few counts of this clone. The chain links TRBV19 to TRBJ1-5; D is possibly TRBD1 (5 bases). Germline-derived CDR1 and CDR2 are LNHDA and SQIVND (reference sequence). Trimming removed 5 bases at V and 2 bases at J, with 10 bases between. This CDR3 has 14 residues. The CDR3 region is CASSLGEGNQPQHF. CDR3 sequence (DNA): TGTGCCAGTAGTTTAGGGGAGGGCAATCAGCCCCAGCATTTT.

DNA for the CDR3: TGTGCCAGCAGCTTAGTGGGGACAGGTTCCTACGAGCAGTACTTC. It codes for CASSLVGTGSYEQYF. The chain couples TRBV13 to TRBJ2-7; 8 positions match TRBD1. The germline CDR1 and CDR2 sequences are PRHDT and FYEKMQ (reference sequence). J was trimmed by 1 base and V by 1 base; bases with no gene match: 3. The CDR3 length is 15 residues.

V usage is TRBV3-1 (or the pseudogene TRBV3-2) and J usage is TRBJ2-5; the D is unclear. CDR3 length: 14 residues. Germline V lookup: CDR1 LGHDT, CDR2 YNNKEL (reference sequence). Deletions cut 2 bases from V and 2 bases from J, with 9 bases between. The CDR3 loop reads CASSQNTVQETQYF. The CDR3, as DNA: TGTGCCAGCAGCCAAAATACAGTTCAAGAGACCCAGTACTTC.

J is TRBJ2-3 and V is TRBV7-9; maybe TRBD2 (5 bases). CDR3 size: 17 residues. Germline V lookup: CDR1 SEHNR, CDR2 FQNEAQ (reference sequence). With 4 bases removed from V and 3 bases from J, the gap between germline ends came to 20 bases. The CDR3 DNA sequence: TGTGCCAGCAGCTACGGGGTCAAGAGCTTAGGGACAGATACGCAGTATTTT. This sequence encodes CASSYGVKSLGTDTQYF.

This clone came up once. The chain uses TRBV4-1 and TRBJ2-1, with a possible D match to TRBD1 (5 bases). Germline V gene sequence: CDR1 MGHRA, CDR2 YSYEKL. There are 13 residues in the CDR3. V was trimmed by 7 bases and J by 2 bases, leaving 9 bases between them. CDR3 sequence (DNA): TGCGCCAGCACTGACAGTCCCTACAATGAGCAGTTCTTC. This sequence encodes CASTDSPYNEQFF.

The chain employs TRBV5-1 and TRBJ2-7, with D possibly being TRBD1 (5 bases). CDR1 and CDR2 (germline): SGHRS, YFSETQ. This CDR3 spans 13 amino acids. V gave up 0 bases and J gave up 5 bases, with 9 bases separating them. CDR3: CASSLAGNHEQYF. CDR3 bases: TGCGCCAGCAGCTTGGCAGGGAACCACGAGCAGTACTTC.

The chain uses TRBV27 and TRBJ1-1; perhaps TRBD1 as D (6 bases). Germline assignment: CDR1 MNHEY and CDR2 SMNVEV (reference sequence). V shed 7 bases and J shed 0 bases, with 15 bases lying between them. The CDR3 is made up of 15 amino acids. As DNA, the CDR3 is TGTGCCAGCACCAAGACTCAGGGGTTGAACACTGAAGCTTTCTTT. Residues: CASTKTQGLNTEAFF.

This chain connects TRBV5-5 to TRBJ1-3; 8 bases agree with TRBD1. This CDR3 has 14 amino acids. V gave up 5 bases and J gave up 4 bases; unmatched junction bases: 5. Germline CDR1 is SGHKS and CDR2 is YYEKEE (reference sequence). This CDR3 reads CASRPGGYGNTIYF. In DNA form, the CDR3 reads TGTGCCAGCAGACCAGGGGGCTACGGAAACACCATATATTTT. Full variable domain (outside the CDR3, taken from reference TRBV5-5 and TRBJ1-3): DAGVTQSPTHLIKTRGQQVTLRCSPISGHKSVSWYQQVLGQGPQFIFQYYEKEERGRGNFPDRFSARQFPNYSSELNVNALLLGDSALYLCASRPGGYGNTIYFGEGSWLTVV.

V usage is TRBV7-6 and J usage is TRBJ1-1, with a weak D call TRBD1 (5 bases). This CDR3 has 14 amino acids. The germline V and J ends were trimmed by 5 bases and 6 bases, with 16 bases remaining between them. Germline V gene lookup returns CDR1 SGHVS and CDR2 FNYEAQ. Here the CDR3 reads CASSPRTSYSEAFF. The CDR3 region has the DNA TGTGCCAGCAGCCCGAGGACATCGTACTCTGAAGCTTTCTTT.

This chain joins TRBV28 and TRBJ2-7; 7 bases align to TRBD1. CDR3 length equals 15 residues. CDR1 and CDR2 from the germline V gene are MDHEN and SYDVKM. Trimming removed 6 bases from V and 0 bases from J; junction bases left unmatched: 8. The CDR3 region is CASSSIRGFSYEQYF. Written as DNA, the CDR3 is TGTGCCAGCAGCTCAATCAGGGGGTTCTCCTACGAGCAGTACTTC.

This clone appeared a single time. J is TRBJ1-4 and V is TRBV28; 9 bases match TRBD1. Germline V gene lookup returns CDR1 MDHEN and CDR2 SYDVKM. The CDR3 length is 12 residues. The V gene end was trimmed by 8 bases and the J gene end by 7 bases; junction bases not matched to a gene: 2. CDR3 in amino acids: CASGDRVEKLFF. The CDR3 DNA reads TGTGCCAGCGGGGACAGGGTTGAAAAACTGTTTTTT.

CDR3 residues: CASRFSINKAFF. CDR3 in DNA: TGTGCAAGTCGCTTTTCGATAAACAAAGCTTTCTTT. This chain joins TRBV12-2 and TRBJ1-1; the D segment call TRBD1 is taken from the table without a DNA check. TRBV12-2 counts as a pseudogene. The CDR3 has 12 amino acids.

The rearrangement uses TRBV9 and TRBJ2-2; D not certain. The length of the CDR3 is 13 residues. V lost 0 bases and J lost 4, with 4 bases in between. Germline V gene lookup returns CDR1 SGDLS and CDR2 YYNGEE. CDR3 in DNA: TGTGCCAGCAGCGTAGTGGCCACCGGGGAGCTGTTTTTT. This sequence encodes CASSVVATGELFF.

The chain is built from TRBV14 and TRBJ2-3, with D maybe TRBD1 (5 bases). V was trimmed by 3 bases and J by 11 bases, leaving 12 bases between them. Per germline, CDR1 SGHDN and CDR2 FVKESK. The CDR3 sequence is 12 residues long. CDR3 nucleotides: TGTGCCAGCAGCCATGGAGCCCAGGGGCAGTATTTT. It is translated as CASSHGAQGQYF.

The chain links TRBV30 to TRBJ2-7; TRBD1 is a possible D gene (6 bases). The CDR3 length is 15 residues. The V gene lost 2 bases and the J gene lost 11 bases, with 25 bases spanning the gap. In germline, CDR1 is GTSNPN, CDR2 SVGIG (reference sequence). This chain's CDR3 is CAWSLGRNRDYREYF. The DNA for the CDR3 is TGTGCCTGGAGTTTGGGACGGAACAGGGATTATCGTGAGTACTTC.

The J gene is TRBJ2-4, the V gene TRBV3-1 (or the pseudogene TRBV3-2); D is perhaps TRBD2 (6 bases). Trimming took 4 bases from V and 4 from J, leaving 11 bases between them. CDR3 length: 14 amino acids. Germline-derived CDR1 and CDR2 are LGHDT and YNNKEL (reference sequence). This CDR3 reads CASSLGGAKNIQYF. The CDR3 DNA sequence: TGTGCCAGCAGCCTAGGAGGGGCGAAAAACATTCAGTACTTC.